This T cell receptor beta chain was sequenced for a study of cytomegalovirus exposure and HLA in healthy donors (dated by TCRdb to the late 2010s). With regard to the full study: According to a later analysis, one platform produced both the approximately 110 validation repertoires and the 720 or so repertoires of the first cohort. To predict cytomegalovirus infection status, the study combined high-throughput TCR immunosequencing, statistical association of individual TCRs with disease status, and machine learning. The aim of the study was to test whether cataloging public T cell receptors could identify signatures of past pathogen exposure. Besides the first cohort of roughly 660 subjects, a separate validation cohort made up of over a hundred different subjects was used.

Donors formed part of the validation cohort, which comprised 120 subjects and was distinct from the first cohort of under 850 subjects. Note on this clone: Its binding antigen is unknown. The sample holds no much larger clone one base away, and base qualities are not on file.

To prepare the library, the immunoSEQ multiplex PCR assay was applied. The study's processing was this. A statistical classification framework was developed to diagnose cytomegalovirus status using the catalog of TCR beta chain sequences. As stored in TCRdb, this immuneACCESS dataset retains in-frame rearrangements with V and J assigned. A fraction of the clones does not appear; measured against another copy, unresolved V genes explain less than half of the discrepancy, and the remainder lacks a known reason. V, J and clone size are taken as reported in that table, and D and trimming were inferred from the DNA itself. Here the sample has roughly 250,000 clones; approximately 87% occur a single time. The ten largest clonotypes hold approximately 2.5% of the sample. Study-wide conclusions, independent of this receptor: Subsequent analysis determined that TCRs grouped into clusters in the first cohort also showed a tendency toward co-occurrence across the 130 or so validation repertoires, and roughly 94% of cluster scores exceeded 0. According to the authors, the approach could potentially be generalized to other disease states and immunological phenotypes. A few of the identified cytomegalovirus-associated TCR beta chains were confirmed in vitro to be specific for cytomegalovirus antigens. Most TCR sequences were seen in very few donors, while some public TCRs were found in many individuals. In both the original and validation cohorts, the classifier was reported to diagnose cytomegalovirus status with high specificity and sensitivity. A later analysis lacked HLA typing for the validation cohort, so it scored co-occurrence in that cohort across all 120 or so repertoires. The study gave a list of under 200 TCR beta chains associated with cytomegalovirus.

The receptor comes from a young man in good health and CMV-seronegative. Sequences were obtained from PBMCs.

The CDR3 sequence is CAWSPLAAFYTQYF. The sequenced DNA: TGTGCCTGGAGCCCCCTAGCGGCCTTCTATACGCAGTATTTT. The chain couples TRBV30 to TRBJ2-3, with TRBD2 matching 7 junction bases. Trimming takes 3 bases off V and 7 bases off J; junction bases not matched to a gene: 10. The germline V gene (reference sequence) yields GTSNPN for CDR1 and SVGIG for CDR2. Measured from the cysteine to the phenylalanine, the CDR3 is 14 residues long. The retained sequence is limited to the CDR3, 42 bases, with the frame set at the first base.